This record concerns one TCR beta chain sequence. The antigen remains undetermined. Unique molecular identifiers (one per individual cDNA molecule) were attached. In TCRdb, the 5' RACE reads were re-called with MiXCR into one record per CDR3 protein. The sample contains about 72,000 distinct CDR3 sequences, roughly a tenth of which appear only once. These data come from a study of early T cells in non-severe SARS-CoV-2 infection. General observations from the study: The matching step, a VDJdb search, favored anti-spike CD8 responses and missed private and CD4 specificities.

Deletions cut 2 bases from V and 6 bases from J, with 11 bases between. The germline CDR1 and CDR2 sequences are SEHNR and FQNEAQ (reference sequence). The CDR3 totals 13 residues. The sequence came from an adult who was a healthcare worker with PCR-confirmed SARS-CoV-2 infection or an uninfected control (not recorded which). The sequencing used whole blood, collected at baseline. The rearrangement uses TRBV7-9 and TRBJ2-7; possible D gene TRBD2, 5 bases. Here the CDR3 DNA reads TGTGCCAGCAGCTTACGAGGGATGTCCGAGCAGTACTTC. Protein product: CASSLRGMSEQYF.